The entry that follows covers one TCR beta chain sequence. Treatment here: oral pan-JAK inhibitor, 5-10 mg twice daily. The data were taken from a study of CD8+ T cells in alopecia areata. The V gene lost 10 bases and the J gene lost 3 bases, with 4 bases spanning the gap. The CDR3 loop spans 9 amino acids. Germline CDR1 reads MNHEY; CDR2 reads SVGAGI. After isolation, RNA underwent reverse transcription to generate cDNA as the sequencing template. Assay used: immunoSEQ multiplex PCR; TCRdb lists only in-frame clones, some missing. The data show fewer than 200,000 clones, about 60% seen once. The origin of this receptor is a human donor with alopecia areata. V gene TRBV6-5 combines with J gene TRBJ2-7; D is unclear. This specimen was CD8+ T cells sorted from blood, taken at week 24, from a patient treated with tofacitinib. CDR3 amino acids: CANLYEQYF. As DNA, the CDR3 is TGTGCCAACCTCTACGAGCAGTACTTC.